The T cell receptor beta chain under discussion was sequenced for a study of tumor-infiltrating lymphocytes in primary liver carcinoma. This CDR3 has 16 amino acids. V was cut by 2 bases and J by 7 bases, with 18 bases left in between. Germline V gene lookup returns CDR1 LGHNA and CDR2 YNFKEQ. Scientists recovered RNA and DNA together from roughly 20-30 mg of unsorted bulk tissue. The study enrolled treatment-naive patients with chronic HBV infection. Without exception, tumor samples held over 90% viable tumor cells. From around 0.5 ug total RNA, TCR beta cDNA was generated with a primer in the constant region. Nested multiplex PCR, run for three rounds with slightly modified ARM-PCR, yielded TCR beta libraries. A C-beta reverse primer was combined with TRBV1-TRBV30 forward primers in the first two PCR rounds, and each round had approximately 9 cycles. Via MiXCR, TCRdb re-called the multiplex PCR reads, giving one row per CDR3 protein. The repertoire holds fewer than 250,000 distinct CDR3 sequences, with about 85% as singletons.

This chain joins TRBV4-2 and TRBJ2-1, with D perhaps TRBD1 or TRBD2 (5 bases each). The sample taken for sequencing was tumor tissue from primary liver carcinoma. The clonotype comes from a middle-aged man with primary liver carcinoma and hepatitis B virus infection. The CDR3: CASSQLLGTGKNEQFF. CDR3 nucleotides: TGTGCCAGCAGCCAACTCCTAGGGACGGGTAAAAATGAGCAGTTCTTC.